The 9 T cell receptor beta chains presented below share a single source sample, sequenced in a study of T cell repertoires in urothelial bladder cancer. The protocol was immunoSEQ multiplex PCR, while the TCRdb copy is restricted to in-frame clones and leaves out a portion. Of about 13,000 clones listed, roughly 65% are singletons. Sequencing input: tumor-infiltrating cells from bladder cancer. The receptors were gathered from a human donor with urothelial carcinoma.

This chain uses TRBV4-1 with TRBJ1-1; D is unclear. Per the germline V gene, CDR1 is MGHRA and CDR2 is YSYEKL. Trimming removed 0 bases from V and 1 base from J, with 9 bases in between. The CDR3 contains 15 residues. CDR3 amino acids: CASSQDSGWNTEAFF. DNA for the CDR3: TGCGCCAGCAGCCAAGATTCAGGCTGGAACACTGAAGCTTTCTTT.

This clone occurred a few times. The chain uses TRBV6-5 and TRBJ2-5; 7 positions agree with TRBD2. There are 16 residues in the CDR3. Per the germline V gene, CDR1 is MNHEY and CDR2 is SVGAGI. V shed 0 bases, J shed 1 base, and the junction held 5 bases outside the gene matches. The DNA for the CDR3 is TGTGCCAGCAGTTACTCGACGTCGGGGGGCCAAGAGACCCAGTACTTC. It is translated as CASSYSTSGGQETQYF.

CDR3 in DNA: TGTGCCAGCAGCCACGGGACAGGGGGCTATAACTATGGCTACACCTTC. Translating it yields CASSHGTGGYNYGYTF. The V and J genes are TRBV5-6 and TRBJ1-2; 12 nucleotides align to TRBD1. The ends lost 4 bases at V and 1 base at J; junction bases unmatched: 5. Germline loops: CDR1 SGHDT, CDR2 YYEEEE. The CDR3 length is 16 residues.

The rearrangement uses TRBV7-3 and TRBJ2-2; D is unresolved. Looked up from germline, CDR1 is SGHTA and CDR2 is FQGTGA. The V end was cut by 2 bases, the J end by 1 base, with 11 bases between. The CDR3 consists of 16 residues. CDR3 DNA: TGTGCCAGCAGCTTAGAAAGGGTGGAGAACACCGGGGAGCTGTTTTTT. Its protein is CASSLERVENTGELFF. The full variable domain, completed using reference TRBV7-3 and TRBJ2-2, is GAGVSQTPSNKVTEKGKYVELRCDPISGHTALYWYRQSLGQGPEFLIYFQGTGAADDSGLPNDRFFAVRPEGSVSTLKIQRTERGDSAVYLCASSLERVENTGELFFGEGSRLTVL.

The CDR3 loop is CASSEGDLTNQPQHF. The CDR3 DNA sequence: TGTGCCAGCAGTGAAGGCGACTTAACGAATCAGCCCCAGCATTTT. The gene calls are TRBV2 and TRBJ1-5; D is unresolved. The CDR3 consists of 15 residues. V was shortened by 1 base and J by 4 bases, with 11 bases between the two germline ends. Germline V gene sequence: CDR1 SNHLY, CDR2 FYNNEI.

This chain connects TRBV5-1 to TRBJ2-5; 8 bases fit TRBD2. Germline loops: CDR1 SGHRS, CDR2 YFSETQ. The CDR3 is made up of 14 amino acids. V gave up 3 bases and J gave up 6 bases; unmatched junction bases: 7. The CDR3 coding sequence is TGCGCCAGCAGCTCGGGAGGGGCTGTACAGACCCAGTACTTC. It encodes CASSSGGAVQTQYF.

The chain employs TRBV11-3 and TRBJ2-7; no reliable D call. V gave up 5 bases and J gave up 4 bases, with 9 bases separating them. Germline V gene sequence: CDR1 SGHNT, CDR2 YENEEA. CDR3 size: 12 residues. CDR3 protein: CASSPTGYEQYF. CDR3 nucleotides: TGTGCCAGCAGCCCCACCGGATACGAGCAGTACTTC.

This clone was observed once. J is TRBJ2-1 and V is TRBV25-1; D may be TRBD1 (5 bases). Germline lookup yields CDR1 MGHDK and CDR2 SYGVNS. V was trimmed by 0 bases and J by 11 bases, leaving 11 bases between them. The CDR3 spans 13 residues. The CDR3 DNA reads as TGTGCCAGCAGTGAATATAGGGGCTACAAGCAGTTCTTC. Translating it yields CASSEYRGYKQFF.

The V and J genes are TRBV7-2 and TRBJ1-2, with 9 bases that match TRBD1. Trimming at V came to 5 bases and at J to 6 bases, leaving 4 bases not matched to a gene. The CDR3 is 13 residues long. CDR1 and CDR2 from the germline V gene are SGHTA and FQGNSA. This CDR3 is CASSRDRVDGYTF. In DNA form, the CDR3 reads TGTGCCAGCAGCAGGGACAGGGTAGATGGCTACACCTTC.